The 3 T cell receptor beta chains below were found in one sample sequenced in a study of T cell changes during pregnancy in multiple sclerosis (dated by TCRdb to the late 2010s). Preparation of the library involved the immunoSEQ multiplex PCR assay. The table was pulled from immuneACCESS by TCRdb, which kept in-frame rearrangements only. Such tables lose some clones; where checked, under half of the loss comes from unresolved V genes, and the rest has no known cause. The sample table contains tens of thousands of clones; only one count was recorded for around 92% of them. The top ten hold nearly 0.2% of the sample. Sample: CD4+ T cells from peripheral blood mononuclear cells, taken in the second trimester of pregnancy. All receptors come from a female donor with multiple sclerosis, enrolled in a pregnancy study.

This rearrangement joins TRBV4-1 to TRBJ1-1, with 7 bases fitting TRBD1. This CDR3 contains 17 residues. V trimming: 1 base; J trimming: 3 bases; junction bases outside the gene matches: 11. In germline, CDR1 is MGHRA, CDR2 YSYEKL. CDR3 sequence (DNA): TGCGCCAGCAGCCAAGCGGGGCTCAGGGGGAGACACACTGAAGCTTTCTTT. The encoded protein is CASSQAGLRGRHTEAFF.

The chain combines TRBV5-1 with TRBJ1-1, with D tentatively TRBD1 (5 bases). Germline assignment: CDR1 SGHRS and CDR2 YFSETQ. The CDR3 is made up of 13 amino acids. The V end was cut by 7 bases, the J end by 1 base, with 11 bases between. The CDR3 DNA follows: TGCGCCAGCTGTTCAGGGTCGAACACTGAAGCTTTCTTT. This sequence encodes CASCSGSNTEAFF.

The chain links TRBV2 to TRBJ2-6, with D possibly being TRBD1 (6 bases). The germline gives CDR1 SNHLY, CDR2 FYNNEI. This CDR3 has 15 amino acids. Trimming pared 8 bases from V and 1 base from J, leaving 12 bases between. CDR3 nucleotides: TGTGCCAGCGTCCTGCAGGGGTCTGGGGCCAACGTCCTGACTTTC. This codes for CASVLQGSGANVLTF.